This entry lists 9 T cell receptor beta chains sequenced from one sample in a study of shared clonotypes between healthy human individuals. Some clones are missing from TCRdb's copy, which holds only in-frame ones; the method was immunoSEQ multiplex PCR. The repertoire holds fewer than 2.5 million clones, with under 95% as singletons. The specimen sequenced was naive CD4+ T cells from PBMCs. Subset given: CD45RA+ positively selected. The receptors come from a man aged 18-30 years in good health. Some clones in this sample may be carry-over from other donors' samples.

The rearrangement uses TRBV4-1 and TRBJ2-7; no firm D call. In germline, CDR1 is MGHRA, CDR2 YSYEKL. With 0 bases removed from V and 2 bases from J, the gap between germline ends came to 11 bases. CDR3 length: 15 amino acids. CDR3 loop: CASSQDPRATYEQYF. The CDR3 DNA sequence: TGCGCCAGCAGCCAAGACCCAAGGGCTACCTACGAGCAGTACTTC.

V and J are TRBV4-3 and TRBJ2-7; D possibly matches TRBD1 or TRBD2 (5 bases each). Germline lookup yields CDR1 LGHNA and CDR2 YSLEER. This CDR3 comprises 14 residues. Between the trimmed V and J ends, which lost 4 bases and 4 bases, there was a span of 14 bases. CDR3 coding DNA: TGCGCCAGCAGCCGGGACGGCACGTCGTACGAGCAGTACTTC. Amino acid sequence: CASSRDGTSYEQYF.

The chain recombines TRBV4-1 with TRBJ1-4; TRBD1 matches at 7 bases. J was trimmed by 7 bases and V by 1 base; bases with no gene match: 9. The CDR3 totals 16 residues. The V gene's germline CDR1 is MGHRA and CDR2 YSYEKL. The CDR3 DNA is TGCGCCAGCAGCCAAGGAAGAGGGGGCGCAGGTGAAAAACTGTTTTTT. Translation: CASSQGRGGAGEKLFF.

The V call is TRBV5-4, the J call TRBJ2-7, with D possibly being TRBD1 or TRBD2 (5 bases each). The CDR3 length is 15 residues. Germline V gives CDR1 SGHNT, CDR2 YYREEE (reference sequence). The germline V and J ends were trimmed by 3 bases and 5 bases, with 18 bases remaining between them. In DNA, the CDR3 is TGTGCCAGCAGCTCCGGGACCGTTTCGGGAAACGAGCAGTACTTC. Protein product: CASSSGTVSGNEQYF.

DNA for the CDR3: TGCGCCAGCAGCGCGGGACAGGGGGCCCAAGGCTACACCTTC. Protein: CASSAGQGAQGYTF. The chain recombines TRBV5-1 with TRBJ1-2; TRBD1 matches 12 bases. The germline V gene has CDR1 SGHRS and CDR2 YFSETQ. V was pared by 4 bases and J by 8 bases, with 6 bases of the junction left unmatched. This CDR3 has 14 residues. Combining the CDR3 with reference TRBV5-1 and TRBJ1-2 gives the whole variable domain KAGVTQTPRYLIKTRGQQVTLSCSPISGHRSVSWYQQTPGQGLQFLFEYFSETQRNKGNFPGRFSGRQFSNSRSEMNVSTLELGDSALYLCASSAGQGAQGYTFGSGTRLTVV.

This chain uses TRBV18 with TRBJ1-3; no firm D call. There are 16 residues in the CDR3. Trimming removed 2 bases from V and 0 bases from J, with 11 bases in between. The germline CDR1 and CDR2 sequences are KGHSH and LQKENI. CDR3 sequence (DNA): TGTGCCAGCTCACCATCCTTGATTCACTCTGGAAACACCATATATTTT. Translation gives CASSPSLIHSGNTIYF.

The chain is built from TRBV6-1 and TRBJ2-3, with 7 bases lining up with TRBD2. The J segment lost 2 bases and the V segment lost 8 bases, leaving 7 bases of the junction unmatched. This CDR3 comprises 14 residues. CDR1 MNHNS and CDR2 SASEGT come from the germline V gene. The chain's CDR3 is CASHRDYNTDTQYF. The CDR3 coding sequence is TGTGCCAGCCACCGGGACTATAACACAGATACGCAGTATTTT.

This CDR3 is CASSYGVPETQYF. Here the CDR3 DNA reads TGTGCCAGCAGCTATGGGGTTCCAGAGACCCAGTACTTC. This sequence joins TRBV7-9 and TRBJ2-5; unclear D gene. Germline CDR1 reads SEHNR; CDR2 reads FQNEAQ (reference sequence). V was pared by 4 bases and J by 4 bases, with 10 bases between. The CDR3 covers 13 residues.

This clone was recorded once. V gene TRBV4-2 combines with J gene TRBJ1-4, with TRBD1 matching over 7 bases. Per the germline V gene, CDR1 is LGHNA and CDR2 is YNFKEQ. There are 15 residues in the CDR3. With V trimmed by 5 bases and J by 5 bases, 8 bases remained unmatched. As DNA, the CDR3 is TGTGCCAGCAGCGGGACCGGGACAGACAATGAAAAACTGTTTTTT. Encoded protein: CASSGTGTDNEKLFF.